The 25 T cell receptor beta chains in this list originate from one sample, sequenced in a study of blood T cell repertoires in COVID-19. Measured with immunoSEQ multiplex PCR; TCRdb has only the in-frame clones, and not every one. The sample holds 250,000 to 400,000 clones; 88% are singletons and the top ten take 1.6%. Sequencing was carried out using peripheral blood. Every receptor here comes from a woman in her 30s with COVID-19, enrolled during active disease.

The J gene is TRBJ1-1, the V gene TRBV27, with D tentatively TRBD1 (6 bases). V was clipped by 3 bases and J by 4 bases, with 15 bases between them. The CDR3 consists of 15 residues. Looked up from germline, CDR1 is MNHEY and CDR2 is SMNVEV (reference sequence). The CDR3 reads CASSLVQGLGTEAFF. The CDR3 coding sequence is TGTGCCAGCAGTTTGGTACAGGGTTTAGGCACTGAAGCTTTCTTT.

The V call is TRBV7-2, the J call TRBJ2-3; D is perhaps TRBD2 (5 bases). This CDR3 has 15 residues. V was trimmed by 6 bases and J by 1 base, leaving 14 bases between them. Germline V CDR1 and CDR2: SGHTA, FQGNSA. CDR3 protein: CASRALGAGTDTQYF. CDR3 in DNA: TGTGCCAGCAGAGCGCTGGGAGCCGGCACAGATACGCAGTATTTT.

As DNA, the CDR3 is TGCGCCAGCAGCCAAGAATTGGGCCGGTGGGCCCCAGAGACCCAGTACTTC. Protein sequence: CASSQELGRWAPETQYF. The rearrangement uses TRBV4-3 and TRBJ2-5; the D is unclear. The CDR3 has 17 amino acids. V lost 0 bases and J lost 4, with 18 bases in between. Germline lookup yields CDR1 LGHNA and CDR2 YSLEER.

The chain links TRBV29-1 to TRBJ1-5, with D perhaps matching TRBD1 (5 bases). This CDR3 has 14 residues. CDR1 is SQVTM and CDR2 is ANQGSEA in the germline V gene. Trimming removed 4 bases from V and 6 bases from J, with 16 bases in between. The CDR3 DNA reads TGCAGCGTTGCCCCTTCTTGGGGCGGTCAGCCCCAGCATTTT. Its protein is CSVAPSWGGQPQHF.

V and J are TRBV15 and TRBJ2-6; 7 bases map to TRBD1. The germline V gene has CDR1 LNHNV and CDR2 YYDKDF (reference sequence). This CDR3 spans 19 amino acids. Germline trimming cut 3 bases from V and 0 bases from J; bases unmatched to any gene: 11. CDR3 protein: CATSRGTAQRISGANVLTF. CDR3 DNA sequence: TGTGCCACCAGCAGGGGGACAGCGCAACGCATCTCTGGGGCCAACGTCCTGACTTTC.

The rearrangement links TRBV4-3 to TRBJ1-2; 10 bases are a match to TRBD1. Germline CDR1 and CDR2: LGHNA and YSLEER. CDR3 size: 14 residues. The trim removed 4 bases at V and 4 bases at J, leaving 3 bases unmatched. The CDR3 region has the DNA TGCGCCAGCAGCCTAGGACAGGGGGGCTATGGCTACACCTTC. It encodes CASSLGQGGYGYTF.

This chain connects TRBV28 to TRBJ2-7; 8 positions agree with TRBD1. The V gene end was trimmed by 5 bases and the J gene end by 4 bases; junction bases not matched to a gene: 4. The CDR3 is 13 residues long. Germline V gene sequence: CDR1 MDHEN, CDR2 SYDVKM. The CDR3 nucleotides are TGTGCCAGCAGTAACAGGGGGTGGTACGAGCAGTACGTC. Its protein is CASSNRGWYEQYV.

Concerning this clone itself: The junction does not match germline at one end; this may be a read error. CDR3 in DNA: TGTGCCACCAATGATCCACGGCCGGGACTAGCCGTCACAGATACGCAGTATTTT. Amino acid sequence: CATNDPRPGLAVTDTQYF. The V gene is TRBV24-1, the J gene TRBJ2-3, with 9 bases lining up with TRBD2. The length of the CDR3 is 18 residues. Germline CDR1 and CDR2: KGHDR and SFDVKD.

The chain is built from TRBV15 and TRBJ1-5, with 7 bases lining up with TRBD1. This CDR3 region has 15 residues. The V segment lost 1 base and the J segment 3 bases; nucleotides outside the gene matches: 3. Germline V gene lookup returns CDR1 LNHNV and CDR2 YYDKDF (reference sequence). CDR3 residues: CATSRGGQVNQPQHF. The CDR3, as DNA: TGTGCCACCAGCAGAGGAGGACAGGTCAATCAGCCCCAGCATTTT.

The chain has TRBV19 and TRBJ2-3; 7 bases map to TRBD1. This CDR3 is 17 amino acids long. V shed 3 bases and J 1 base; nucleotides not matched to a gene: 10. Germline V gene data show CDR1 as LNHDA and CDR2 as SQIVND (reference sequence). CDR3 DNA: TGTGCCAGTAGTATCGCAGTACTAGGGACAGGCACAGATACGCAGTATTTT. Amino acid sequence: CASSIAVLGTGTDTQYF. Filled out from reference TRBV19 and TRBJ2-3, the complete variable domain reads DGGITQSPKYLFRKEGQNVTLSCEQNLNHDAMYWYRQDPGQGLRLIYYSQIVNDFQKGDIAEGYSVSREKKESFPLTVTSAQKNPTAFYLCASSIAVLGTGTDTQYFGPGTRLTVL.

Remarks on this clone: Other DNA sequences in the same sample also yield this CDR3. The chain has TRBV6-5 and TRBJ1-6; D not certain. Trimming stripped 6 bases from V and 7 bases from J, with 13 bases between. Per the germline V gene, CDR1 is MNHEY and CDR2 is SVGAGI. The CDR3 sequence is 14 residues long. This CDR3 is CASSPGRGNSPLHF. CDR3 nucleotide sequence: TGTGCCAGCAGCCCCGGACGGGGAAATTCACCCCTCCACTTT.

The V call is TRBV7-2, the J call TRBJ1-6; D ambiguous. Germline CDR1 and CDR2: SGHTA and FQGNSA. The V gene lost 2 bases and the J gene lost 10 bases, with 12 bases spanning the gap. CDR3 length: 14 amino acids. CDR3 protein: CASSLLSSKSPLHF. The CDR3 DNA is TGTGCCAGCAGCTTACTGTCAAGCAAATCACCCCTCCACTTT.

The chain employs TRBV12-5 and TRBJ2-2; 7 nucleotides align to TRBD1. V lost 0 bases, J lost 5 bases, and 12 bases stayed unmatched. This CDR3 is 18 amino acids long. Germline CDR1 is LGHNT and CDR2 is FRNRAP. The CDR3 here is CASGLVPPPTGPTGELFF. Written as DNA, the CDR3 is TGTGCTAGTGGTTTGGTTCCGCCCCCGACAGGGCCGACCGGGGAGCTGTTTTTT.

V gene TRBV3-1 (or the pseudogene TRBV3-2) combines with J gene TRBJ2-5; weak D call: TRBD2 (6 bases). Germline V gene data show CDR1 as LGHDT and CDR2 as YNNKEL (reference sequence). Between the trimmed V and J ends, which lost 6 bases and 4 bases, there was a span of 18 bases. The CDR3 is made up of 15 amino acids. CDR3 DNA sequence: TGTGCCAGCAGTCATCCCTTAGTGGGAGGAGAGACCCAGTACTTC. It codes for CASSHPLVGGETQYF.

V usage is TRBV19 and J usage is TRBJ1-1; D might be TRBD1 (5 bases). Trimming pared 8 bases from V and 0 bases from J, leaving 13 bases between. Germline V gene lookup returns CDR1 LNHDA and CDR2 SQIVND (reference sequence). The CDR3 is 14 residues long. In nucleotides, the CDR3 is TGTGCCAGTTCAGGGAACCTTATGAACACTGAAGCTTTCTTT. Its protein is CASSGNLMNTEAFF.

The rearrangement joins TRBV6-1 to TRBJ1-5; D call uncertain. Trimming shortened V by 3 bases and J by 0 bases, and 6 bases separated the two germline ends. Germline CDR1 is MNHNS and CDR2 is SASEGT. CDR3 length equals 14 residues. The CDR3 DNA reads as TGTGCCAGCAGTGACAGTTATAGCAATCAGCCCCAGCATTTT. It translates to CASSDSYSNQPQHF.

The J gene is TRBJ1-1, the V gene TRBV16, with a possible D match to TRBD1 (5 bases). CDR3 length: 16 amino acids. Between the trimmed V and J ends, which lost 1 base and 3 bases, there was a span of 15 bases. Germline V lookup: CDR1 KGHSY, CDR2 FQNENV. The DNA for the CDR3 is TGTGCCAGCAGCCAATATTTACGCAGGGCGGACACTGAAGCTTTCTTT. Encoded protein: CASSQYLRRADTEAFF.

This chain connects TRBV21-1 to TRBJ1-4; the D segment call TRBD1 is taken from the table without a DNA check. TRBV21-1 is classified as a pseudogene. The length of the CDR3 is 13 residues. This CDR3 reads CASSLKQGWILFF. Written as DNA, the CDR3 is TGTGCCAGCAGCCTCAAACAGGGATGGATACTGTTTTTT.

This chain connects TRBV14 to TRBJ2-1; 7 bases align to TRBD1. Per the germline V gene, CDR1 is SGHDN and CDR2 is FVKESK. This CDR3 spans 15 amino acids. Unmatched junction bases numbered 4, after V lost 3 bases and J lost 2 bases. CDR3 bases: TGTGCCAGCAGCCATTTCGGGACAGCCTACAATGAGCAGTTCTTC. This encodes CASSHFGTAYNEQFF.

J is TRBJ2-3 and V is TRBV6-1; D might be TRBD2 (5 bases). V lost 0 bases and J 5 bases, leaving 9 bases between the germline ends. The CDR3 extends over 14 amino acids. Germline CDR1 and CDR2: MNHNS and SASEGT. The CDR3 protein is CASSEALVGDTQYF. Written as DNA, the CDR3 is TGTGCCAGCAGTGAAGCACTAGTCGGAGATACGCAGTATTTT.

The chain joins TRBV7-9 to TRBJ2-1; perhaps TRBD1 as D (6 bases). CDR1 and CDR2 from the germline V gene are SEHNR and FQNEAQ (reference sequence). The CDR3 runs 14 residues. V lost 5 bases and J 2 bases, leaving 10 bases between the germline ends. The CDR3 loop is CASSPQGPYNEQFF. CDR3 nucleotides: TGTGCCAGCAGCCCACAGGGCCCCTACAATGAGCAGTTCTTC.

The V and J genes are TRBV7-9 and TRBJ1-4, with D possibly matching TRBD1 (5 bases). V dropped 5 bases and J dropped 8 bases, with 15 bases sitting between them. The CDR3 runs to 14 residues. Germline CDR1 is SEHNR and CDR2 is FQNEAQ (reference sequence). This chain's CDR3 is CASSPGRAAEKLFF. DNA for the CDR3: TGTGCCAGCAGCCCCGGCAGGGCCGCCGAAAAACTGTTTTTT. Looking up the rest from reference TRBV7-9 and TRBJ1-4 gives the full variable domain: DTGVSQNPRHKITKRGQNVTFRCDPISEHNRLYWYRQTLGQGPEFLTYFQNEAQLEKSRLLSDRFSAERPKGSFSTLEIQRTEQGDSAMYLCASSPGRAAEKLFFGSGTQLSVL.

The CDR3 here is CAPRGLNSGRRYGYTF. CDR3 coding DNA: TGTGCCCCCCGAGGTCTAAATTCGGGAAGGCGCTATGGCTACACCTTC. The chain is built from TRBV21-1 and TRBJ1-2. TRBV21-1 is marked as a pseudogene. This CDR3 is built from 16 residues.

Turning to this clone: The junction differs from germline at one of its ends, possibly a read error. This chain connects TRBV30 to TRBJ1-2; D call uncertain. Germline CDR1 and CDR2: GTSNPN and SVGIG (reference sequence). This CDR3 has 12 amino acids. The CDR3 loop is CAGRWENYGYTF. The DNA of the CDR3 is TGTGCCGGGAGGTGGGAGAACTATGGCTACACCTTC.

The V call is TRBV2, the J call TRBJ2-7; 13 bases fit TRBD2. V lost 4 bases, J lost 3 bases, and 3 bases stayed unmatched. CDR1 is SNHLY and CDR2 is FYNNEI in the germline V gene. CDR3 size: 15 residues. The chain's CDR3 is CASSGGTSGVYEQYF. CDR3 nucleotides: TGTGCCAGCAGTGGGGGGACTAGCGGGGTCTACGAGCAGTACTTC. Using reference TRBV2 and TRBJ2-7 for the parts outside the CDR3, the full variable domain is EPEVTQTPSHQVTQMGQEVILRCVPISNHLYFYWYRQILGQKVEFLVSFYNNEISEKSEIFDDQFSVERPDGSNFTLKIRSTKLEDSAMYFCASSGGTSGVYEQYFGPGTRLTVT.